These T cell receptor beta chains were read from a single sample in a study of shared clonotypes between healthy human individuals. TCRdb's copy holds only in-frame clones and misses some; the assay was immunoSEQ multiplex PCR. The sample contains 2 million to 2.5 million clones, roughly 92% of which appear only once. Sequencing was done on a sample of naive CD4+ T cells from PBMCs. The origin of the receptors is a man aged 18-30 years in good health. Some clones in this sample may be carry-over from other donors' samples. Both conserved end residues are part of each CDR3. D genes are given only for firm matches. The size entry is marked missing in some rows and otherwise reads once, few, many or a size class.

J | size | length | D | V | CDR3 | DNA
TRBJ2-1 | . | 14 | . | TRBV11-3 | CASSLGMRTNEQFF | TGTGCCAGCAGCTTAGGGATGCGTACTAATGAGCAGTTCTTC
TRBJ2-3 | . | 15 | . | TRBV6-5 | CASSYRSVSTDTQYF | TGTGCCAGCAGTTACCGTAGCGTAAGCACAGATACGCAGTATTTT
TRBJ2-7 | . | 15 | . | TRBV2 | CASSDAGTYTYEQYF | TGTGCCAGCAGTGACGCCGGGACTTACACCTACGAGCAGTACTTC
TRBJ1-2 | . | 16 | TRBD1 | TRBV4-2 | CASSQDTGGKLYGYTF | TGTGCCAGCAGCCAAGACACAGGGGGAAAGTTGTATGGCTACACCTTC
TRBJ2-1 | . | 18 | TRBD2 | TRBV27 | CASSSQGLAGGYYNEQFF | TGTGCCAGCAGTTCACAGGGACTAGCGGGAGGCTACTACAATGAGCAGTTCTTC
TRBJ2-7 | . | 17 | TRBD1 | TRBV5-4 | CASRFQNAQGRSYEQYF | TGTGCCAGCAGATTCCAAAATGCACAGGGGAGATCCTACGAGCAGTACTTC
TRBJ2-3 | . | 18 | . | TRBV5-1 | CASSLVPRGASSTDTQYF | TGCGCCAGCAGCTTGGTGCCCCGTGGTGCTTCTAGCACAGATACGCAGTATTTT
TRBJ2-7 | . | 15 | TRBD1 | TRBV7-2 | CASSLARQGAGEQYF | TGTGCCAGCAGCTTAGCGCGTCAGGGGGCGGGTGAGCAGTACTTC
TRBJ2-1 | . | 16 | TRBD2 | TRBV5-4 | CASSEGGRAGGDEQFF | TGTGCCAGCAGCGAAGGCGGGAGGGCCGGGGGAGATGAGCAGTTCTTC
TRBJ2-1 | few | 14 | . | TRBV5-8 | CASSQRTRRHEQFF | TGTGCCAGCAGCCAAAGGACTCGTCGTCATGAGCAGTTCTTC
TRBJ2-1 | . | 15 | TRBD2 | TRBV6-5 | CASSPGLNTYNEQFF | TGTGCCAGCAGCCCGGGACTAAACACCTACAATGAGCAGTTCTTC
TRBJ2-1 | . | 15 | . | TRBV18 | CASSPDLVSYNEQFF | TGTGCCAGCTCACCGGATCTGGTGTCCTACAATGAGCAGTTCTTC
TRBJ2-5 | . | 16 | . | TRBV11-3 | CASSSSYGSLQETQYF | TGTGCCAGCAGCTCGTCCTACGGGAGCCTGCAAGAGACCCAGTACTTC
TRBJ2-5 | . | 15 | . | TRBV28 | CASSLSGAYQETQYF | TGTGCCAGCAGTCTCTCGGGGGCGTACCAAGAGACCCAGTACTTC
TRBJ1-5 | . | 17 | TRBD1 | TRBV4-2 | CASSQVLRQGSNQPQHF | TGTGCCAGCAGCCAAGTTTTGAGACAGGGGAGCAATCAGCCCCAGCATTTT
TRBJ2-2 | . | 17 | . | TRBV21-1 | CASSIKGLAANTGELFF | TGTGCCAGCAGCATCAAGGGACTAGCAGCGAACACCGGGGAGCTGTTTTTT
TRBJ1-4 | few | 14 | . | TRBV7-2 | CASSSPNLGEKLFF | TGTGCCAGCAGCTCTCCCAATTTGGGTGAAAAACTGTTTTTT
TRBJ1-2 | . | 15 | TRBD1 | TRBV7-2 | CASSSGQGASYGYTF | TGTGCCAGCAGCAGCGGACAGGGAGCTTCCTATGGCTACACCTTC
TRBJ1-2 | few | 13 | . | TRBV5-1 | CASSGGAHYGYTF | TGCGCCAGCAGCGGAGGGGCTCACTATGGCTACACCTTC
TRBJ2-2 | . | 17 | . | TRBV27 | CASRIWARQENTGELFF | TGTGCCAGCCGGATTTGGGCTCGGCAGGAAAACACCGGGGAGCTGTTTTTT
TRBJ1-1 | . | 17 | . | TRBV18 | CASSPTGGGVTNTEAFF | TGTGCCAGCTCACCAACAGGAGGAGGGGTAACGAACACTGAAGCTTTCTTT
TRBJ2-7 | . | 13 | . | TRBV15 | CATSSLPAYEQYF | TGTGCCACCAGCTCCCTTCCCGCCTACGAGCAGTACTTC
TRBJ1-3 | . | 16 | . | TRBV9 | CASSDRDPGSGNTIYF | TGTGCCAGCAGCGACCGGGACCCAGGGTCTGGAAACACCATATATTTT
TRBJ2-7 | once | 11 | . | TRBV10-3 | CAISVLYEQYF | TGTGCCATCAGTGTGCTCTACGAGCAGTACTTC
TRBJ1-2 | . | 15 | . | TRBV28 | CASSLSTGANYGYTF | TGTGCCAGCAGTTTAAGCACGGGGGCTAACTATGGCTACACCTTC
TRBJ2-7 | . | 11 | . | TRBV5-6 | CASSLDSEQYF | TGTGCCAGCAGCTTGGACAGCGAGCAGTACTTC
TRBJ2-7 | . | 13 | TRBD1 | TRBV2 | CASSRDRDYEQYF | TGTGCCAGCAGCAGGGACAGGGACTACGAGCAGTACTTC
TRBJ1-4 | . | 17 | . | TRBV19 | CASSIIIDGGGSEKLFF | TGTGCCAGTAGTATAATTATCGATGGTGGCGGCTCTGAAAAACTGTTTTTT
TRBJ1-3 | . | 15 | . | TRBV30 | CAWSVAGISGNTIYF | TGTGCCTGGAGTGTAGCAGGAATCTCTGGAAACACCATATATTTT
TRBJ2-7 | . | 13 | TRBD1 | TRBV6-1 | CASTWTGGGEQYF | TGTGCCAGCACTTGGACAGGGGGCGGCGAGCAGTACTTC
TRBJ1-5 | . | 18 | . | TRBV30 | CAWSVGRSTEYSNQPQHF | TGTGCCTGGAGTGTAGGGAGGTCCACAGAGTATAGCAATCAGCCCCAGCATTTT
TRBJ2-1 | . | 12 | . | TRBV7-2 | CASSFSRHEQFF | TGTGCCAGCAGCTTTTCTAGACATGAGCAGTTCTTC
TRBJ2-7 | . | 13 | TRBD1 | TRBV29-1 | CSVRSGQGASQYF | TGCAGCGTTCGCTCTGGACAGGGGGCAAGTCAGTACTTC
TRBJ2-7 | . | 11 | . | TRBV20-1 | CSAMRAYEQYF | TGCAGTGCTATGCGGGCCTACGAGCAGTACTTC
TRBJ2-3 | . | 15 | . | TRBV27 | CASSLSSVGTDTQYF | TGTGCCAGCAGTTTATCTAGCGTGGGGACAGATACGCAGTATTTT
TRBJ1-2 | once | 11 | . | TRBV19 | CASSLNGGYTF | TGTGCCAGTAGCCTTAATGGGGGCTACACCTTC
TRBJ2-5 | . | 13 | . | TRBV29-1 | CSFSRTSQETQYF | TGCAGCTTTTCCAGAACAAGCCAAGAGACCCAGTACTTC
TRBJ2-7 | . | 15 | TRBD1 | TRBV18 | CASSPQGTGLSEQYF | TGTGCCAGCTCACCACAAGGGACAGGGCTATCCGAGCAGTACTTC